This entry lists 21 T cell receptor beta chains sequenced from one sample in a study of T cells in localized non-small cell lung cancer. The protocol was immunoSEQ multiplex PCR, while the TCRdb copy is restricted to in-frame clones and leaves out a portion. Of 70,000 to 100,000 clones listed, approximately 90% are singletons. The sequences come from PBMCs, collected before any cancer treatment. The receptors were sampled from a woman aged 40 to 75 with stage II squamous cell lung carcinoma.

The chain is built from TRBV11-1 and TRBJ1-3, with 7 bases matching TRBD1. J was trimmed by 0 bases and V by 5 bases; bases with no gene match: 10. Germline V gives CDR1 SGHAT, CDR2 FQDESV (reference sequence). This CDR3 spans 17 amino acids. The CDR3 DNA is TGTGCCAGCAGCACCCGACAGGGATCCTTCTCTGGAAACACCATATATTTT. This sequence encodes CASSTRQGSFSGNTIYF.

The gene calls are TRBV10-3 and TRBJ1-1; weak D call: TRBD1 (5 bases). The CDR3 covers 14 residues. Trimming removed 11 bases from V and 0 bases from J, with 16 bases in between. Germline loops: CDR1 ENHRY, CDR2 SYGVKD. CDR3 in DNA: TGTGCCTCAAGGGGAGAGACAGTGAACACTGAAGCTTTCTTT. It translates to CASRGETVNTEAFF.

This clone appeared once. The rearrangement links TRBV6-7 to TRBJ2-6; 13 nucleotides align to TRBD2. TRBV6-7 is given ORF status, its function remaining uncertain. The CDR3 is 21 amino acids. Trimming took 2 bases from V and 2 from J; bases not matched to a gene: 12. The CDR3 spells CASSYKPQTSGGKAGANVLTF. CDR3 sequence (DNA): TGTGCCAGCAGTTACAAACCCCAGACTAGCGGGGGGAAGGCTGGGGCCAACGTCCTGACTTTC.

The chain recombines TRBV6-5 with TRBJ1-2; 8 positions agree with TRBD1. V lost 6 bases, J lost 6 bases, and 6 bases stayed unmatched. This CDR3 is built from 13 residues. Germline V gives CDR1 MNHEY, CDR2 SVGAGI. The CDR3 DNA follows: TGTGCCAGCAGCTTCAGGGGGCCTCATGGCTACACCTTC. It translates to CASSFRGPHGYTF.

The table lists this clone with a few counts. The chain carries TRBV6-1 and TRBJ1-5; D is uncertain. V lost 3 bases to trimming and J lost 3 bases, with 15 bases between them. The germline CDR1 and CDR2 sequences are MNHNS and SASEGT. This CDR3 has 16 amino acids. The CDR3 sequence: CASSESWAGNNQPQHF. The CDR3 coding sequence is TGTGCCAGCAGTGAGTCGTGGGCGGGGAACAATCAGCCCCAGCATTTT.

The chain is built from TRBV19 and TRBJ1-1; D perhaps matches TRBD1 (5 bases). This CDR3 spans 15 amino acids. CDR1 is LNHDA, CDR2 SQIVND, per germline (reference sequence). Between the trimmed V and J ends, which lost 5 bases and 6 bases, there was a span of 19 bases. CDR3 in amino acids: CASSPRRQTTPEAFF. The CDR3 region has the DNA TGTGCCAGTAGTCCTAGGAGACAGACTACCCCTGAAGCTTTCTTT.

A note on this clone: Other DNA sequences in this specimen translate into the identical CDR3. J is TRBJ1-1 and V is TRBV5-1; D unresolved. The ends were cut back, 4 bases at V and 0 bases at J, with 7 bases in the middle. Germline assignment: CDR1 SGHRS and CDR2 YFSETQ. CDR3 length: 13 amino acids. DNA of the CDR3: TGCGCCAGCAGCCCGACACTGAACACTGAAGCTTTCTTT. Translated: CASSPTLNTEAFF. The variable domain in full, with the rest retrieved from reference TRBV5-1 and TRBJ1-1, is KAGVTQTPRYLIKTRGQQVTLSCSPISGHRSVSWYQQTPGQGLQFLFEYFSETQRNKGNFPGRFSGRQFSNSRSEMNVSTLELGDSALYLCASSPTLNTEAFFGQGTRLTVV.

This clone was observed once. This CDR3 reads CASSYSTYNEQFF. DNA of the CDR3: TGTGCCAGCAGTTATAGCACCTACAATGAGCAGTTCTTC. The chain combines TRBV6-5 with TRBJ2-1; D is unclear. Trimming shortened V by 3 bases and J by 2 bases, and 5 bases separated the two germline ends. CDR1 and CDR2 (germline): MNHEY, SVGAGI. The CDR3 contains 13 residues.

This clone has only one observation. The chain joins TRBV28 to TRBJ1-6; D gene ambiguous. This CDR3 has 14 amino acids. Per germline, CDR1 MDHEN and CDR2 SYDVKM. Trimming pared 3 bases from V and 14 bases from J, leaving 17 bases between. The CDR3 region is CASSLESHDLALHF. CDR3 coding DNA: TGTGCCAGCAGTTTGGAGAGTCACGATCTGGCCCTCCACTTT.

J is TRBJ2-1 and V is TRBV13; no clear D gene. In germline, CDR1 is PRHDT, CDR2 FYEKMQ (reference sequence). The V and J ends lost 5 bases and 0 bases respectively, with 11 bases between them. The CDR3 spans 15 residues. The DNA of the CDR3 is TGTGCCAGCAGCCATACAGAGAGCTCCTACAATGAGCAGTTCTTC. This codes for CASSHTESSYNEQFF.

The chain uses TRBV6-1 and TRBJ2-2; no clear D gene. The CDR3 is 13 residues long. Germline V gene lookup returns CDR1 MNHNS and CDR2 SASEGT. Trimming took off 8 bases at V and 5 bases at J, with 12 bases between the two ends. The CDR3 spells CASLPLGTGELFF. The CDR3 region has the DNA TGTGCCAGCCTCCCTCTTGGGACCGGGGAGCTGTTTTTT.

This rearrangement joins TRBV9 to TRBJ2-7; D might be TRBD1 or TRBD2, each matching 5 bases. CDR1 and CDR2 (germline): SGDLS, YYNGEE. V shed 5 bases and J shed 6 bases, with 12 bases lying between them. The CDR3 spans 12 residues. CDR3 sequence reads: CASSRGVGEQYF. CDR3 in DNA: TGTGCCAGCAGTAGAGGGGTGGGCGAGCAGTACTTC.

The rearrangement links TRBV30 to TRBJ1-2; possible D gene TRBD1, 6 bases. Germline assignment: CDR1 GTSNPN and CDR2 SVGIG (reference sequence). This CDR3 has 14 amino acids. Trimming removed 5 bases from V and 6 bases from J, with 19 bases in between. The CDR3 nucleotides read TGTGCCTGGTACCTAGGGTCCGGGGGCCATGGCTACACCTTC. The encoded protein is CAWYLGSGGHGYTF.

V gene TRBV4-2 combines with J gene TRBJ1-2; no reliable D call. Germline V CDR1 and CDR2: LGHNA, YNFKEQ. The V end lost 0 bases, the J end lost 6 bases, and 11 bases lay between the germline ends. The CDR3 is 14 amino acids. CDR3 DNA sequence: TGTGCCAGCAGCCAAGATGGCCTGACGCATGGCTACACCTTC. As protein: CASSQDGLTHGYTF.

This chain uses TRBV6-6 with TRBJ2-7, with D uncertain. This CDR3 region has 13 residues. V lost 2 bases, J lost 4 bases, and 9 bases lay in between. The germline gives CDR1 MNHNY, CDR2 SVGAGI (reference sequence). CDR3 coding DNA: TGTGCCAGCAGTTACGGTGGTTTGTACGAGCAGTACTTC. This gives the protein CASSYGGLYEQYF.

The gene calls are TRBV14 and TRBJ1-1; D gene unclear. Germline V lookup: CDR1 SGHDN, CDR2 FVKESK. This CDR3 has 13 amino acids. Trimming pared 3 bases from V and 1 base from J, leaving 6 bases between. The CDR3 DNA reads TGTGCCAGCAGCCAGAAGACGAACACTGAAGCTTTCTTT. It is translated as CASSQKTNTEAFF. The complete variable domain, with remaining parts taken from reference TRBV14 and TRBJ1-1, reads EAGVTQFPSHSVIEKGQTVTLRCDPISGHDNLYWYRRVMGKEIKFLLHFVKESKQDESGMPNNRFLAERTGGTYSTLKVQPAELEDSGVYFCASSQKTNTEAFFGQGTRLTVV.

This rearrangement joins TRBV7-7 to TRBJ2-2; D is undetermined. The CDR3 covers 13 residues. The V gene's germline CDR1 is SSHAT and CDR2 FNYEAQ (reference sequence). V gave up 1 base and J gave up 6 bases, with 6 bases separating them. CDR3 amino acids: CASSLERPGELFF. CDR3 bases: TGTGCCAGCAGCTTAGAACGGCCCGGGGAGCTGTTTTTT.

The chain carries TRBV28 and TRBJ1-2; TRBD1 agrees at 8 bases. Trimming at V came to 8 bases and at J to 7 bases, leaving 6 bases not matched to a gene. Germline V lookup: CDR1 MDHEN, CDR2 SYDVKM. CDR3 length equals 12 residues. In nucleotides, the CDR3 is TGTGCCAGCGCCGGACAGGGAGGTGGCTACACCTTC. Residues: CASAGQGGGYTF.

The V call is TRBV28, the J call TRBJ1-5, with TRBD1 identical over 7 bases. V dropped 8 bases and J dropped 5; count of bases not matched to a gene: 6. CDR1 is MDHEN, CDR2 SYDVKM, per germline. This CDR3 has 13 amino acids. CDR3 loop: CASGGQTYQPQHF. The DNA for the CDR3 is TGTGCCAGCGGGGGACAGACTTATCAGCCCCAGCATTTT.

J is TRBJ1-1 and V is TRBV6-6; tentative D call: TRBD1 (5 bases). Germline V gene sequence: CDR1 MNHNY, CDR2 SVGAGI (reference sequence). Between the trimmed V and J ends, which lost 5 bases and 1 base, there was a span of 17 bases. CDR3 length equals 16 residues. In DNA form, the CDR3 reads TGTGCCAGCAGTCCCGCTGCAGGGAGGGGGAACACTGAAGCTTTCTTT. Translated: CASSPAAGRGNTEAFF.

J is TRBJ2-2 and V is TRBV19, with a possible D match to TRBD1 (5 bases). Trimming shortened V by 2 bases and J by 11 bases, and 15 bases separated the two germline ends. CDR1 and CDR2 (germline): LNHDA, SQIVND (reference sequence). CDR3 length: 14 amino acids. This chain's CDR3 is CASSIRTPSAELFF. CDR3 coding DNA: TGTGCCAGTAGTATAAGGACACCTTCGGCCGAGCTGTTTTTT.